The present entry profiles one T cell receptor (beta chain) with its context. The data derive from a study of blood T cell repertoires in COVID-19. Profiled with immunoSEQ multiplex PCR; TCRdb holds only in-frame clones, not every one. The sample records under 250,000 clones, 84% being singletons. This TCR derives from a man aged 45-65 years with acute or convalescent COVID-19. The specimen sequenced was peripheral blood.

CDR3 in amino acids: CASSRNRGRGRDTEAFF. In DNA form, the CDR3 reads TGTGCCAGCAGCCGAAACAGGGGGCGCGGGAGAGACACTGAAGCTTTCTTT. The J gene is TRBJ1-1, the V gene TRBV5-4, with 9 nucleotides matching TRBD1. Looked up from germline, CDR1 is SGHNT and CDR2 is YYREEE (reference sequence). With V trimmed by 4 bases and J by 3 bases, 13 bases remained unmatched. The CDR3 covers 17 residues. The full variable domain, its missing parts supplied by reference TRBV5-4 and TRBJ1-1, is ETGVTQSPTHLIKTRGQQVTLRCSSQSGHNTVSWYQQALGQGPQFIFQYYREEENGRGNFPPRFSGLQFPNYSSELNVNALELDDSALYLCASSRNRGRGRDTEAFFGQGTRLTVV.